This TCR beta chain is drawn from a study of early T cells in non-severe SARS-CoV-2 infection. V was trimmed by 11 bases and J by 8 bases, leaving 21 bases between them. Germline CDR1 reads ENHRY; CDR2 reads SYGVKD. This CDR3 region has 13 residues. This clonotype was found a few times. Each CDR3 protein is one row after TCRdb ran MiXCR on the 5' RACE reads. There are 60,000 or so distinct CDR3 sequences in the sample; around 9% occur only once, and about a fifth lies in the top ten. The sequence was obtained from an adult who was a healthcare worker with PCR-confirmed SARS-CoV-2 infection or an uninfected control (not recorded which). The sequencing input was whole blood. The V and J genes are TRBV10-3 and TRBJ1-1; possibly TRBD1 for D (5 bases). The CDR3 DNA reads as TGTGCCTCAACCGGGGACCGAGGCGGCGAAGCTTTCTTT. This translates into CASTGDRGGEAFF.